This is a list of T cell receptor beta chains from one sample in a study of T cells in Graves' hyperthyroidism and ophthalmopathy. TCRdb used MiXCR to reprocess the multiplex PCR reads, holding one entry per CDR3 protein. Of about 180,000 distinct CDR3 sequences listed, approximately 17% are singletons. Sequences were obtained from blood. These receptors were obtained from a woman in her forties or fifties with Graves' hyperthyroidism. Both conserved end residues are part of each CDR3. D genes are given only for firm matches. Size is stated for part of the rows, as once, few or many counts, or as a class when the clone is expanded.

D gene	clone size	V gene	J gene	CDR3 DNA	CDR3 protein
TRBD2	many	TRBV5-1	TRBJ2-1	TGCGCCAGCAGCTCCAGCGGGGGTTACAATGAGCAGTTCTTC	CASSSSGGYNEQFF
TRBD2	many	TRBV2	TRBJ2-7	TGTGCCAGCAGTGCTAGCGGGGGACCCTCCTCCTACGAGCAGTACTTC	CASSASGGPSSYEQYF
-	few	TRBV5-5	TRBJ1-2	TGTGCCAGCAACCCGGAGGGGTCCTACTATGGCTACACCTTC	CASNPEGSYYGYTF
TRBD2	many	TRBV7-2	TRBJ2-1	TGTGCCAGCAGCTTAGAGACTAGCAGGTACAATGAGCAGTTCTTC	CASSLETSRYNEQFF
TRBD2	many	TRBV6-1	TRBJ2-3	TGTGCCAGCAGTCAGCGGGGAGCAACAGATACGCAGTATTTT	CASSQRGATDTQYF
-	many	TRBV7-9	TRBJ1-1	TGTGCCAGCAGCCCGAAGAGAGCTGCCAACACTGAAGCTTTCTTT	CASSPKRAANTEAFF
-	many	TRBV7-2	TRBJ1-2	TGTGCCAGCAGCTTAGACAGAGGGATTTATGGCTACACCTTC	CASSLDRGIYGYTF
TRBD1	many	TRBV20-1	TRBJ1-1	TGCAGTGCTAGTAACGCAGGGACAGAATGGAACACTGAAGCTTTCTTT	CSASNAGTEWNTEAFF
-	many	TRBV7-2	TRBJ1-2	TGTGCCAGCAGCAGAGGGACTCCCTCTAACTATGGCTACACCTTC	CASSRGTPSNYGYTF
TRBD1	-	TRBV6-2/TRBV6-3	TRBJ1-2	TGTGCCAGCAGTTGGGCCGGGACAGGGTACTATGGCTACACCTTC	CASSWAGTGYYGYTF
-	many	TRBV28	TRBJ1-1	TGTGCCAGCAGTTTATGGAGGGACCTGAACACTGAAGCTTTCTTT	CASSLWRDLNTEAFF
-	-	TRBV19	TRBJ1-4	TGTGCCAGCCTCAGACCCTACCCGAATGAAAAACTGTTTTTT	CASLRPYPNEKLFF
TRBD1	-	TRBV6-2/TRBV6-3	TRBJ1-1	TGTGCCAGCAGTTACTCGAGGGGGCCCACTGAAGCTTTCTTT	CASSYSRGPTEAFF
-	many	TRBV4-1	TRBJ2-3	TGCGCCAGCAGCCGCGGGGTAGCGGACACAGATACGCAGTATTTT	CASSRGVADTDTQYF
-	many	TRBV5-1	TRBJ2-2	TGCGCCAGCAGCTTGGTAGTCACCGGGGAGCTGTTTTTT	CASSLVVTGELFF
-	many	TRBV27	TRBJ1-1	TGTGCCAGCAGGTCCTTAGGGAACACTGAAGCTTTCTTT	CASRSLGNTEAFF
-	-	TRBV5-1	TRBJ1-1	TGCGCCAGCAGTACAGAGCCGGGGTTTGGTACTGAAGCTTTCTTT	CASSTEPGFGTEAFF
-	many	TRBV18	TRBJ1-1	TGTGCCAGCTCGCCTCAAGAAATCATGAACACTGAAGCTTTCTTT	CASSPQEIMNTEAFF
TRBD1	many	TRBV19	TRBJ1-2	TGTGCCAGTAGTACGGACAGGGGGACTTACGGCTACACCTTC	CASSTDRGTYGYTF
-	few	TRBV5-1	TRBJ2-6	TGCGCCAGCAGCGTGTACTCTGGGGCCAACGTCCTGACTTTC	CASSVYSGANVLTF
TRBD2	many	TRBV7-2	TRBJ2-7	TGTGCCAGCAGCTCAGGTCGGGGGGAATGGAATCAGCGGGAGCAGTACTTC	CASSSGRGEWNQREQYF
-	many	TRBV10-3	TRBJ2-3	TGTGCCATCAAAGGGGCAGATACGCAGTATTTT	CAIKGADTQYF
-	many	TRBV5-6	TRBJ1-1	TGTGCCAGCAGCTTGGTCTGGGACGGCACTGAAGCTTTCTTT	CASSLVWDGTEAFF
-	many	TRBV2	TRBJ1-6	TGTGCCATCCTCGATGGTGTCTCCTATAATTCACCCCTCCACTTT	CAILDGVSYNSPLHF